This entry describes one T cell receptor (beta chain). The antigen is undetermined. This record belongs to a study of CD8 T cells in ankylosing spondylitis. Study-level points and caveats: Matched ankylosing spondylitis synovial fluid reportedly showed significant enrichment of disease-linked clones.

From the 5' RACE reads, TCRdb called clonotypes with MiXCR, one entry per CDR3 protein. The sample includes 250,000 or so distinct CDR3 sequences, approximately 24% seen only once; the top ten take 0.5% to 0.75%. Germline V gene sequence: CDR1 SGHVS, CDR2 FNYEAQ. CDR3 size: 15 residues. J lost 6 bases, V lost 5 bases, and 13 bases had no gene match. This receptor was taken from a male donor with ankylosing spondylitis or in good health (not recorded which). The specimen was blood, either unsorted or a sorted T cell fraction (not recorded which). The chain recombines TRBV7-6 with TRBJ2-7; 7 positions agree with TRBD1. The CDR3 sequence: CASSLRYRDSSEQYF. DNA for the CDR3: TGTGCCAGCAGCCTACGATACCGGGACAGTTCCGAGCAGTACTTC. Looking up the rest from reference TRBV7-6 and TRBJ2-7 gives the full variable domain: GAGVSQSPRYKVTKRGQDVALRCDPISGHVSLYWYRQALGQGPEFLTYFNYEAQQDKSGLPNDRFSAERPEGSISTLTIQRTEQRDSAMYRCASSLRYRDSSEQYFGPGTRLTVT.